These 16 T cell receptor beta chains were all obtained from the same sample, sequenced in a study of blood T cell repertoires in COVID-19. Sequenced by immunoSEQ multiplex PCR; TCRdb stores in-frame clones only, minus some. The data show fewer than 80,000 clones, 74% seen once. The sample taken for sequencing was peripheral blood. These receptors were taken from a woman over 75 with acute or convalescent COVID-19.

The chain employs TRBV27 and TRBJ2-1; TRBD1 matches at 7 bases. CDR3 size: 14 residues. The ends lost 2 bases at V and 4 bases at J; junction bases unmatched: 2. From germline, CDR1 is MNHEY and CDR2 SMNVEV (reference sequence). CDR3 region: CASSLGRGYNEQFF. CDR3 DNA sequence: TGTGCCAGCAGTTTAGGCAGGGGGTACAATGAGCAGTTCTTC.

The chain uses TRBV6-5 and TRBJ2-7; possibly TRBD1 for D (5 bases). Germline-derived CDR1 and CDR2 are MNHEY and SVGAGI. This CDR3 is built from 14 residues. V dropped 4 bases and J dropped 1 base, with 11 bases sitting between them. Written as DNA, the CDR3 is TGTGCCAGCAGTTTGGAACGGACATCCTACGAGCAGTACTTC. It translates to CASSLERTSYEQYF.

This chain uses TRBV5-4 with TRBJ2-7; 8 bases are shared with TRBD1. J lost 1 base, V lost 4 bases, and 7 bases had no gene match. This CDR3 contains 15 residues. Germline V gene sequence: CDR1 SGHNT, CDR2 YYREEE (reference sequence). The CDR3 loop reads CASSRGQGASYEQYF. DNA for the CDR3: TGTGCCAGCAGCCGCGGACAGGGAGCTTCCTACGAGCAGTACTTC.

The rearrangement joins TRBV7-9 to TRBJ2-7; TRBD2 matches at 8 bases. V trimming: 2 bases; J trimming: 2 bases; junction bases outside the gene matches: 5. The germline V gene has CDR1 SEHNR and CDR2 FQNEAQ (reference sequence). The CDR3 is made up of 15 amino acids. CDR3 bases: TGTGCCAGCAGCTTAAATGACGGGAGGGCCTACGAGCAGTACTTC. It encodes CASSLNDGRAYEQYF.

V is TRBV7-2 and J is TRBJ1-4; D might be TRBD1 (6 bases). V lost 1 base and J lost 4, with 16 bases in between. Germline CDR1 and CDR2: SGHTA and FQGNSA. The CDR3 is 17 amino acids. The CDR3 nucleotides read TGTGCCAGCAGCTTAGGAGGCAGGGGCAGTTATAATGAAAAACTGTTTTTT. Its translation is CASSLGGRGSYNEKLFF.

This clone occurred a few times. The chain carries TRBV6-2 or TRBV6-3 and TRBJ2-5, with D tentatively TRBD2 (6 bases). Trimming cost V 1 base and J 4 bases, with 10 bases left between them. CDR3 length equals 14 residues. Germline V gives CDR1 MNHEY, CDR2 SVGEGT. Here the CDR3 DNA reads TGTGCCAGCAGTTACTACCGGGACTCAGAGACCCAGTACTTC. Translation gives CASSYYRDSETQYF.

This chain links TRBV7-7 with TRBJ2-2, with D possibly matching TRBD2 (6 bases). V gave up 5 bases and J gave up 0 bases, with 13 bases separating them. This CDR3 comprises 16 residues. Germline assignment: CDR1 SSHAT and CDR2 FNYEAQ (reference sequence). The CDR3 DNA reads as TGTGCCAGCAGCCCTCTGGGACTCGCGAACACCGGGGAGCTGTTTTTT. This encodes CASSPLGLANTGELFF.

This clone has only a few counts. This chain uses TRBV20-1 with TRBJ2-5; 8 positions match TRBD1. The CDR3 spans 11 residues. V lost 7 bases and J lost 5; bases outside the gene matches: 3. Per the germline V gene, CDR1 is DFQATT and CDR2 is SNEGSKA (reference sequence). DNA of the CDR3: TGCAGTGTCGGACAGGGTGAGACCCAGTACTTC. Protein product: CSVGQGETQYF.

The chain carries TRBV6-2 or TRBV6-3 and TRBJ2-7, with D maybe TRBD1 (6 bases). Germline CDR1 and CDR2: MNHEY and SVGEGT. The CDR3 runs 15 residues. V gave up 2 bases and J gave up 4 bases, with 15 bases separating them. As DNA, the CDR3 is TGTGCCAGCAGTTACCCTCCGGGACACCGTTACGAGCAGTACTTC. It specifies CASSYPPGHRYEQYF.

V usage is TRBV5-1 and J usage is TRBJ2-7; D gene ambiguous. Germline CDR1 and CDR2: SGHRS and YFSETQ. With 0 bases removed from V and 5 bases from J, the gap between germline ends came to 3 bases. The CDR3 has 11 amino acids. In DNA form, the CDR3 reads TGCGCCAGCAGCTTGGTCGACGAGCAGTACTTC. This sequence encodes CASSLVDEQYF.

The CDR3 protein is CASSDPRSSARRDTQYF. CDR3 DNA: TGTGCCAGCAGTGACCCCCGCTCCAGCGCCCGACGGGATACGCAGTATTTT. This sequence joins TRBV25-1 and TRBJ2-3; D gene ambiguous. Trimming stripped 3 bases from V and 6 bases from J, with 22 bases between. This CDR3 is 17 amino acids long. CDR1 and CDR2 from the germline V gene are MGHDK and SYGVNS. Full variable domain (rest looked up from reference TRBV25-1 and TRBJ2-3): EADIYQTPRYLVIGTGKKITLECSQTMGHDKMYWYQQDPGMELHLIHYSYGVNSTEKGDLSSESTVSRIRTEHFPLTLESARPSHTSQYLCASSDPRSSARRDTQYFGPGTRLTVL.

The rearrangement uses TRBV7-2 and TRBJ2-7; D unclear. Germline CDR1 reads SGHTA; CDR2 reads FQGNSA. The CDR3 extends over 14 amino acids. V lost 0 bases to trimming and J lost 0 bases, with 6 bases between them. The chain's CDR3 is CASSLAGTSYEQYF. Written as DNA, the CDR3 is TGTGCCAGCAGCTTAGCGGGCACCTCCTACGAGCAGTACTTC. Variable domain in full (rest from reference TRBV7-2 and TRBJ2-7): GAGVSQSPSNKVTEKGKDVELRCDPISGHTALYWYRQSLGQGLEFLIYFQGNSAPDKSGLPSDRFSAERTGGSVSTLTIQRTQQEDSAVYLCASSLAGTSYEQYFGPGTRLTVT.

The chain is built from TRBV7-9 and TRBJ1-3; D unclear. V was cut by 5 bases and J by 4 bases, with 9 bases left in between. CDR1 is SEHNR, CDR2 FQNEAQ, per germline (reference sequence). The CDR3 is 13 residues long. This CDR3 reads CASSPPGGNTIYF. The CDR3 bases are TGTGCCAGCAGCCCCCCGGGAGGAAACACCATATATTTT.

The table lists this clone with a count of one. The genes are TRBV28 and TRBJ1-4; 11 bases map to TRBD1. The germline V gene encodes CDR1 MDHEN and CDR2 SYDVKM. The CDR3 totals 16 residues. V was pared by 2 bases and J by 8 bases, with 7 bases of the junction left unmatched. The CDR3 reads CASSLEGTGGEEKLFF. CDR3 sequence (DNA): TGTGCCAGCAGTTTAGAGGGGACAGGGGGTGAAGAAAAACTGTTTTTT. Drawing the rest from reference TRBV28 and TRBJ1-4, the complete variable domain is DVKVTQSSRYLVKRTGEKVFLECVQDMDHENMFWYRQDPGLGLRLIYFSYDVKMKEKGDIPEGYSVSREKKERFSLILESASTNQTSMYLCASSLEGTGGEEKLFFGSGTQLSVL.

V is TRBV6-4 and J is TRBJ2-1, with unresolved D. The CDR3 is 13 amino acids. V was shortened by 3 bases and J by 9 bases, with 12 bases between the two germline ends. Germline CDR1 and CDR2: MRHNA and SNTAGT. The CDR3 region is CASSEEFAFEQFF. The CDR3 coding sequence is TGTGCCAGCAGTGAAGAGTTTGCTTTTGAGCAGTTCTTC.

The chain recombines TRBV18 with TRBJ2-6, with a tentative D call TRBD1 (6 bases). Germline V gene data show CDR1 as KGHSH and CDR2 as LQKENI. The CDR3 runs 16 residues. V was trimmed by 3 bases and J by 0 bases, leaving 9 bases between them. As DNA, the CDR3 is TGTGCCAGCTCACCGATCAGGGGCTCTGGGGCCAACGTCCTGACTTTC. This codes for CASSPIRGSGANVLTF.